This TCR beta chain comes out of a study of graft-versus-host responses after intestinal transplantation (dated by TCRdb to about 2021). As for the study more broadly: Recipients received multivisceral, liver-intestinal, or isolated intestinal transplants. Anti-thymocyte globulin induction was given to all recipients, followed by maintenance tacrolimus and steroids for approximately 3 years. After intestinal transplantation, graft-versus-host and host-versus-graft alloreactive T cell clones were followed in the graft, circulation and bone marrow using bulk TCR-beta CDR3 sequencing. Alloreactive clones were identified by sequencing pre-transplant mixed lymphocyte reaction products and comparing them with unstimulated pre-transplant donor and recipient T cells. The cohort enrolled 20 to 25 intestinal transplant recipients including one retransplant, and 3 patients lacking pretransplant specimens were excluded. A peak of at least 4% donor T cells among recipient peripheral blood mononuclear cells was the definition used for donor T cell macrochimerism. Rather than being sequenced by the commercial service, samples from three later patients were sequenced in-house on an Illumina MiSeq and processed with MiXCR. What the authors observed across the whole study: Conclusions were limited by the relatively low number and heterogeneity of intestinal transplant patients. Peak levels of circulating GvH clones were associated with declines in HvG clones early after transplant. GvH clones were detected in recipient bone marrow, and some appeared earlier in ileal mucosa or blood, consistent with an intestinal mucosal origin. Patients with donor T cell macrochimerism had high GvH to HvG T cell clonal ratios in their allografts.

Notes on this clone: Its antigen remains undetermined. Nothing much larger sits one base from this clone, and base qualities are not available.

The sample's time point label is to be understood as: cells obtained before transplantation from donor or recipient. CD3+CD4+ and CD3+CD8+ populations were FACS-sorted from unstimulated pre-transplant donor and recipient cells taken from spleen or lymph nodes. The library relied on the immunoSEQ multiplex PCR assay. In most patients, genomic DNA was isolated using the Qiagen DNeasy Blood and Tissue Kit and sent frozen to Adaptive Biotechnologies for TCR sequencing. Adaptive Biotechnologies carried out high-throughput TCR-beta CDR3 sequencing of genomic DNA for most patients. The original methods were these. Adaptive's ImmunoSEQ software was the source of the TCR sequencing data for 15 to 20 patients, while three other patients were processed with MiXCR and VDJtools. CD4 versus CD8 sorting errors were corrected by removing sequences found in both subsets at a frequency ratio below 5:1. CDR3 nucleotide sequences shared between donor and recipient were removed because their origin could not be assigned. Alloreactive clones required at least 2-fold expansion over unstimulated cells and minimum CFSE-low frequency of 0.002% (template counts) or 0.001% (read counts). Mappable clones were those detected in sequenced pre-transplant spleen, lymph node, or MLR CFSE-low populations of the donor or recipient. The cumulative frequency of alloreactive clones was calculated as a percentage of all sequences, weighted by copy number. TCRdb's version of the immuneACCESS table is confined to in-frame rearrangements and falls short of the full clone set. An unresolved V gene accounts for under half of the shortfall where checked; the remainder is of unknown origin. That table is the source of V, J and clone size, and D and trimming were worked out from the DNA. The sample data list about 100,000 clones, and about 88% of these were observed just once. Around 0.95% of the sample is taken by the ten largest.

This clonotype originated in a human donor who was the organ donor for an intestinal transplant. Sequences were derived from unstimulated CD4+ T cells sorted from spleen or lymph node cells, sampled before transplant.

CDR3 region: CASSLQGASEKLFF. Read as DNA, the sequence is TGTGCCAGCAGTCTACAGGGGGCTAGTGAAAAACTGTTTTTT. The sequence is built from TRBV6-5 and TRBJ1-4, with 9 bases in between that match TRBD1. The V end gives up 5 bases and the J end 7 bases, leaving 5 bases in the junction not matched to a gene. Including the terminal cysteine and phenylalanine, the CDR3 comprises 14 residues. The kept DNA is CDR3 alone, 42 bases in frame from the first base. The germline V gene sets CDR1 to MNHEY and CDR2 to SVGAGI.